This paragraph covers one T cell receptor beta chain sequence. Antigen unknown. The data belong to a study of T cell responses to AZD1222 COVID-19 vaccine. The study, taken as a whole, reports: Repertoires were collected only later (after the peak T cell response had occurred).

Germline loops: CDR1 KGHSH, CDR2 LQKENI. This CDR3 is 14 amino acids long. Trimming left V 1 base short and J 5 bases short, with 12 bases between. Some clones are missing from TCRdb's copy, which holds only in-frame ones; the method was immunoSEQ multiplex PCR. The repertoire holds some 150,000 clones, around 89% seen once, with approximately 4.2% in the top ten. The sequencing used peripheral blood, collected 28 days after the second dose of the MenACWY control vaccine. The chain is built from TRBV18 and TRBJ2-7; D may be TRBD1 (5 bases). This receptor was taken from an adult who received the MenACWY meningococcal vaccine as a control. The chain's CDR3 is CASSPQGQGNEQYF. The CDR3 coding sequence is TGTGCCAGCTCACCACAGGGGCAAGGGAACGAGCAGTACTTC. Based on the CDR3 plus reference TRBV18 and TRBJ2-7, the full variable domain is NAGVMQNPRHLVRRRGQEARLRCSPMKGHSHVYWYRQLPEEGLKFMVYLQKENIIDESGMPKERFSAEFPKEGPSILRIQQVVRGDSAAYFCASSPQGQGNEQYFGPGTRLTVT.